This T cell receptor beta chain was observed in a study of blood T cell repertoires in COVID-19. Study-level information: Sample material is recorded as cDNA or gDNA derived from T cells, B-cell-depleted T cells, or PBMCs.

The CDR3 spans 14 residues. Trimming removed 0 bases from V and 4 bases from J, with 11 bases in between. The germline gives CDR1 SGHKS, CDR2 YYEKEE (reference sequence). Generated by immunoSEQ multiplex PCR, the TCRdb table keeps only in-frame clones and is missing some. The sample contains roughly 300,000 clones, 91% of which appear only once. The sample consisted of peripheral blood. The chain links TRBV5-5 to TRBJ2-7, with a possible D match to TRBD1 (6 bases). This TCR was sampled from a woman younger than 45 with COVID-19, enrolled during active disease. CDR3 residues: CASSLDPGAYEQYF. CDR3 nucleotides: TGTGCCAGCAGCTTGGATCCAGGGGCGTACGAGCAGTACTTC.